Included here is one T cell receptor (beta chain) sequence, with context. This clonotype qualifies as large (0.1 to 1%). What this receptor recognizes is not known. Base qualities are missing; no much larger clone stands one base away. This sample is drawn from a study of circulating CD8 cells and anti-PD-1 response in melanoma (dated by TCRdb to the early 2020s). At the level of the whole study: Patients received nivolumab intravenously at 3 mg/kg every 2 weeks. In on-treatment samples, a biotinylated anti-human IgG4 antibody was used to detect PD-1. Patients with complete or partial responses were counted as responders, while patients with stable or progressive disease (RECIST v1.1) were counted as non-responders. The TCR repertoire analysis was performed on approximately 11 melanoma patients, comprising 7 non-responders and 4 responders. Of the approximately 13 patients in the melanoma cohort, seven received anti-PD-1 as first-line therapy and six had prior targeted therapy or immunotherapy. The paper's findings and limits, for the study overall: Both treatment-naive and previously treated patients were included in the cohort, and this mixing was noted by the authors as something that could influence results. Because of limited material, replicates were generally not included when the experiments were performed. The published TCR repertoire comparisons relied only on baseline and M1 samples from a small cohort that had few responders. Diversity was greatest in the DNEG repertoire, PD-1 and DPOS had similar and higher clonality, and TIGIT repertoires had the lowest diversity. Because tumor material could not be accessed, tumor reactivity was instead assessed with peptide assays on expanded sorted subsets. Repertoires were mostly private between subsets, with fewer than 8% of TRB clonotypes shared at M1, and the greatest sharing occurred between DPOS and TIGIT.

Trimming leaves V shorter by 3 bases and J shorter by 2 bases, with the junction holding 8 bases beyond the gene matches. Based on the germline V gene, the CDR1 and CDR2 sequences are SGHTA and FQGTGA. The CDR3 contains 17 residues, cysteine and phenylalanine counted. CDR3 DNA only is kept here, 51 bases in frame from base 1. This sample was sequenced with a NextSeq 500. Starting from 15 ng of total RNA, TCR libraries were made with the QIAseq Immune Repertoire RNA Library Kit, Human TCR Panel. Sequencing of the TCR libraries was done on an Illumina NextSeq with a Mid Output V2 kit and asymmetric 261x41 paired-end reads. Each TCR library was diluted to around 4.4 nM, pooled, denatured and loaded at roughly 1 pM. Turning to the authors' computational methods: Processing of the TCR FASTQ files took place in the QIAGEN GeneGlobe Data Analysis Center, and downstream analysis was done in R 3.5.2. To get clonality, Shannon entropy was normalized by the log of the number of unique productive sequences and the result was subtracted from one. Within each subset, Fisher exact tests at 5% FDR identified TRA or TRB clonotypes differing in abundance between baseline and M1. Clonotypes with differential abundance were put into four groups: emerging, expanding, contracting or non-expanding/contracting. Repertoire overlap between patients was measured with Morisita's overlap index. Clones were called with MiXCR by TCRdb after fastp trimmed the public reads at Q25, and only in-frame beta chains were retained. One record per CDR3 amino acid sequence lists the most common genes and DNA. The V and J calls were determined by TCRdb, not by the authors. The sample table contains roughly 440 distinct CDR3 sequences; only one count was recorded for 13% to 15% of them. Around 42% of the sample is held by the ten biggest clonotypes.

A BD FACSAria II cell sorter was used to sort four subsets, defined by PD-1 and/or TIGIT, from live CD3+CD8+TCRalphabeta+ cells. Circulating CD8 T cells were sorted into four subsets by PD-1 and TIGIT expression to characterize their relevance to anti-PD-1 therapy response. From each sorted CD8 T-cell subset, both TCR alpha and TCR beta chains were sequenced. Peripheral blood was collected before the first anti-PD-1 injection, after two injections and after four injections. PBMCs were isolated immediately by Ficoll gradient centrifugation. Until use, PBMCs were stored frozen in liquid nitrogen in RPMI containing approximately 19% FCS and about 9.4% DMSO. After thawing, PBMCs were stained with a viability dye plus antibodies against CD3, CD8alpha, TCRalphabeta, PD-1 and TIGIT. The RNeasy Kit was used to extract total RNA, and all samples had a RIN greater than 7.

The sequence was collected from a human donor with melanoma. Here the sequenced sample was CD8+ T cells from PBMCs, taken at baseline or after one month of anti-PD-1 therapy (not recorded which). The chain joins TRBV7-3 to TRBJ2-3; TRBD2 aligns with 10 central bases. The nucleotide sequence reads as follows: TGTGCCAGCAGCTTCCCTCAGACTAGCGGGTACACAGATACGCAGTATTTT. This yields the protein CASSFPQTSGYTDTQYF. The entire variable domain, with the stretches around the CDR3 drawn from the reference TRBV7-3 and TRBJ2-3 proteins, is GAGVSQTPSNKVTEKGKYVELRCDPISGHTALYWYRQSLGQGPEFLIYFQGTGAADDSGLPNDRFFAVRPEGSVSTLKIQRTERGDSAVYLCASSFPQTSGYTDTQYFGPGTRLTVL.